The clone carrying this TCR beta chain occurred once. This entry comes from a study of blood T cell repertoires in COVID-19. This CDR3 spans 15 amino acids. The germline V gene has CDR1 SGHRS and CDR2 YFSETQ. V was cut by 4 bases and J by 0 bases, with 11 bases left in between. TCRdb's table, derived via immunoSEQ multiplex PCR, lists solely in-frame clones and lacks some. Here the sample spans about 210,000 clones, approximately 80% being singletons. Sequencing was done on a sample of peripheral blood. The TCR comes from a man aged 55-75 years with acute or convalescent COVID-19. The rearrangement links TRBV5-1 to TRBJ1-5, with D possibly being TRBD1 (5 bases). The CDR3 loop reads CASSPGDYSNQPQHF. The CDR3 DNA follows: TGCGCCAGCAGCCCGGGGGATTATAGCAATCAGCCCCAGCATTTT.